The clone carrying this T cell receptor beta chain was picked up one time. The sample originates from a study of shared clonotypes between healthy human individuals. Germline CDR1 reads MNHNY; CDR2 reads SVGAGI (reference sequence). V was cut by 6 bases and J by 3 bases, with 12 bases left in between. The CDR3 is 14 amino acids. Generated by immunoSEQ multiplex PCR, the TCRdb table keeps only in-frame clones and is missing some. Here the sample spans approximately 2,000,000 clones, around 92% being singletons. The rearrangement links TRBV6-6 to TRBJ2-4, with D maybe TRBD2 (5 bases). Sequences were obtained from naive CD4+ T cells from PBMCs. The subset here: CD45RA+ positively selected. This TCR derives from a man aged 18 to 29 in good health. Some clones in this sample may be carry-over from other donors' samples. This chain's CDR3 is CASSEGTGKNIQYF. CDR3 nucleotide sequence: TGTGCCAGCAGCGAGGGAACTGGCAAAAACATTCAGTACTTC.